This T cell receptor (beta chain) was recorded in a study of blood T cells in healthy people across ages. General observations from the study: Diversity was estimated from one million T cells, and these estimates were considered underestimates. Reliance upon unsorted PBMCs precluded definitive naive versus antigen-experienced comparison.

Comment on this clonotype: Its antigen is not identified.

Germline trimming cut 4 bases from V and 6 bases from J; bases unmatched to any gene: 9. CDR1 SGHRS and CDR2 YFSETQ come from the germline V gene. The CDR3 is made up of 15 amino acids. Through a sample-barcoded 5' primer and a J-beta primer mix, a second PCR was run for 7 to 11 cycles. Each cDNA molecule was tagged by a template-switch adaptor that had 12 random nucleotides. Each CDR3 protein is one row after TCRdb ran MiXCR on the 5' RACE reads. The table lists some 690,000 distinct CDR3 sequences, approximately 22% of them singletons. This chain joins TRBV5-1 and TRBJ1-5; 8 bases are a match to TRBD1. The clonotype originates from an older man in good health. The specimen sequenced was blood. CDR3 residues: CASSTDGQGSQPQHF. CDR3 in DNA: TGCGCCAGCAGCACCGATGGACAGGGTAGTCAGCCCCAGCATTTT. Using reference TRBV5-1 and TRBJ1-5 for the parts outside the CDR3, the full variable domain is KAGVTQTPRYLIKTRGQQVTLSCSPISGHRSVSWYQQTPGQGLQFLFEYFSETQRNKGNFPGRFSGRQFSNSRSEMNVSTLELGDSALYLCASSTDGQGSQPQHFGDGTRLSIL.